This T cell receptor (beta chain) derives from a study of tumor-infiltrating lymphocytes in primary liver carcinoma. Study-wide background: Participating patients were men and women between 30 and 69 years old. Findings and limits, study-wide: Tumors had a significantly higher top-250-clone fraction than blood (p = 0.039). Tumor region pairs overlapped more than did tumor-adjacent and tumor-blood pairs.

This CDR3 is built from 13 residues. Per germline, CDR1 SGHAT and CDR2 FQDESV (reference sequence). Researchers drew blood RNA from unsorted whole blood and extracted germline DNA as well. Preoperatively, four milliliters of peripheral blood were collected. TCR beta cDNA came from about 500 ng total RNA, primed with a constant-region primer. For TCR beta, libraries were produced by three nested multiplex PCR rounds using slightly modified ARM-PCR. Forward primers for TRBV1-TRBV30 and a C-beta reverse primer served the first two PCR rounds, at around 9 cycles each. Each CDR3 protein is one row after TCRdb ran MiXCR on the multiplex PCR reads. The data contain roughly 330,000 distinct CDR3 sequences, 65% of them singletons. Comment on this clonotype: The antigen remains unidentified. Its ends do not fully match the called genes, so a read error is possible.

The rearrangement uses TRBV11-1 and TRBJ2-1; TRBD1 might be the D (5 bases). The sample was peripheral blood. The receptor was isolated from a man in his forties with primary liver carcinoma and hepatitis B virus infection. The CDR3 coding sequence is TGTGCCAGCAGATTTACAGGTACCAATGAGCAGCTCTTC. Its translation: CASRFTGTNEQLF.